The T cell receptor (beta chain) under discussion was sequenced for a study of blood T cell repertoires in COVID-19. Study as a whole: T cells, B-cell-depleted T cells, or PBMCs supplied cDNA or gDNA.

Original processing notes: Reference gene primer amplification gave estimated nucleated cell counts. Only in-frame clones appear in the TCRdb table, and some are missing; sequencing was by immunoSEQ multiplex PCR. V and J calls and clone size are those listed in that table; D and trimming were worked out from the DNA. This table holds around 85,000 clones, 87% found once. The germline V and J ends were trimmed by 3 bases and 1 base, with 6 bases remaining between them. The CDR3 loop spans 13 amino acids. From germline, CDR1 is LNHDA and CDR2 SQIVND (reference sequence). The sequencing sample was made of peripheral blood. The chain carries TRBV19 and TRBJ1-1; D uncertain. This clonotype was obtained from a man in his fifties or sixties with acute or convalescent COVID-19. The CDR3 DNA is TGTGCCAGTAGTATCGGGTGGAACACTGAAGCTTTCTTT. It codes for CASSIGWNTEAFF.